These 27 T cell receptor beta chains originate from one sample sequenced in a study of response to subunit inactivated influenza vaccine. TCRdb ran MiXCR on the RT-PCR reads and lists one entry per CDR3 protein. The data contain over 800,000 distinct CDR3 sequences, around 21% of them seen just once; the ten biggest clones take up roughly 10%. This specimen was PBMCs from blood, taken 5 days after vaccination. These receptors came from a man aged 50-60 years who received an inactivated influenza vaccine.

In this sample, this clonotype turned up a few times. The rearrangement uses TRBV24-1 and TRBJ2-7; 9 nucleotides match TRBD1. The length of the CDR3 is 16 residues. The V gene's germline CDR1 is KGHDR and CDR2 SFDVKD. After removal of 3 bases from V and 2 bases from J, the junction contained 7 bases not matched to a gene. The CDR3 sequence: CATSDPARTGAYEQYF. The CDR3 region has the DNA TGTGCCACCAGTGATCCTGCGAGGACAGGGGCCTACGAGCAGTACTTC.

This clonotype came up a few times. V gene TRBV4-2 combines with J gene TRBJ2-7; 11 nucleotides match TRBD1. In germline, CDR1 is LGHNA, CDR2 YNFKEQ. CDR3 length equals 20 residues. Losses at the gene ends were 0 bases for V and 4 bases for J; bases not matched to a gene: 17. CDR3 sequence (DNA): TGTGCCAGCAGCCAAGATATTTCGCAGTCGAGGACAGGGGGCTTTTACGAGCAGTACTTC. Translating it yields CASSQDISQSRTGGFYEQYF.

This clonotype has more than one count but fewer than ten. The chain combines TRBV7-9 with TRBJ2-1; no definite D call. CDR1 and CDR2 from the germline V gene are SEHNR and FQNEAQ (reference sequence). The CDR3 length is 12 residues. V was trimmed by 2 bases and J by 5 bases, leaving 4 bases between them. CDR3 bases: TGTGCCAGCAGCTTACACAACAATGAGCAGTTCTTC. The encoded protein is CASSLHNNEQFF.

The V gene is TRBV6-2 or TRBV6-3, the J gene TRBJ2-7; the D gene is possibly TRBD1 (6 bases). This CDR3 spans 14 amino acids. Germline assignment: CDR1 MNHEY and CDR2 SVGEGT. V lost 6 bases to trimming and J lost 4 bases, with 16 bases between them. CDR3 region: CASSPRGFSYEQYF. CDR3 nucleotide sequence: TGTGCCAGCAGCCCCAGGGGCTTTTCATACGAGCAGTACTTC.

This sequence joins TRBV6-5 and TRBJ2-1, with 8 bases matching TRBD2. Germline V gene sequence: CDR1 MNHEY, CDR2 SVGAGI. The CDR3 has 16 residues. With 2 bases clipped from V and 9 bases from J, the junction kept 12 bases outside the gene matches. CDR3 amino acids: CASSYASPLAGGEQFF. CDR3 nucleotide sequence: TGTGCCAGCAGTTACGCTTCCCCGCTAGCGGGCGGTGAGCAGTTCTTC.

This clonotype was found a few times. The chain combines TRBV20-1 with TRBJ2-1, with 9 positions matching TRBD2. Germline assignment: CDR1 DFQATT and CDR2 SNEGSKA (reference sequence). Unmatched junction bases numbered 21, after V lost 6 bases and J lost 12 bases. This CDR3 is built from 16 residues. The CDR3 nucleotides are TGCAGTGCCCTCGCTACTCCCCTAGCGGGGACGGCCGCGCAGTTCTTC. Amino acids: CSALATPLAGTAAQFF.

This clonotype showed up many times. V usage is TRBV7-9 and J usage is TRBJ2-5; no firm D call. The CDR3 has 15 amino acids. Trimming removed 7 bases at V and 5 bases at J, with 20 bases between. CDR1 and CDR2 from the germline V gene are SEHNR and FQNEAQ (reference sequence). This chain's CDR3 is CASTLERRYRETQYF. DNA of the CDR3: TGTGCCAGCACCCTAGAACGGCGATATCGGGAGACCCAGTACTTC.

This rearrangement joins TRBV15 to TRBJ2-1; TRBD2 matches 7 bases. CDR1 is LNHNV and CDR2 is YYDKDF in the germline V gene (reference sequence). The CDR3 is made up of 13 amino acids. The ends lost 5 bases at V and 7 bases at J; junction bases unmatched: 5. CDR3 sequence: CATSERGKNEQFF. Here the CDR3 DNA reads TGTGCCACCAGCGAGCGGGGTAAGAATGAGCAGTTCTTC.

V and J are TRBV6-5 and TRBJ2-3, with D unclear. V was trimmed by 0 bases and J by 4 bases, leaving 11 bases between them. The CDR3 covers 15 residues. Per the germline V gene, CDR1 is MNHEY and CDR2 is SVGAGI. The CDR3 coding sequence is TGTGCCAGCAGTTACTCTTCATATTCTGCAGATACGCAGTATTTT. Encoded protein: CASSYSSYSADTQYF.

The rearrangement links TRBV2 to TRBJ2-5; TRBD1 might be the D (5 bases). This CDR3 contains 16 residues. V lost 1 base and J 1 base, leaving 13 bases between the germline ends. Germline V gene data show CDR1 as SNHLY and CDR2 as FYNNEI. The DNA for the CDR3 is TGTGCCAGCAGTGAAGTGGTGAGGCAGGGCCAAGAGACCCAGTACTTC. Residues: CASSEVVRQGQETQYF.

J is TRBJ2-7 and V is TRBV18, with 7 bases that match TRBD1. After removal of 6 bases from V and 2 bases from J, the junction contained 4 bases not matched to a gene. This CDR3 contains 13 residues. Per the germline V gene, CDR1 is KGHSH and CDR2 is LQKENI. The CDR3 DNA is TGTGCCAGCTCCGAACAGGGGACCTACGAGCAGTACTTC. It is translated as CASSEQGTYEQYF.

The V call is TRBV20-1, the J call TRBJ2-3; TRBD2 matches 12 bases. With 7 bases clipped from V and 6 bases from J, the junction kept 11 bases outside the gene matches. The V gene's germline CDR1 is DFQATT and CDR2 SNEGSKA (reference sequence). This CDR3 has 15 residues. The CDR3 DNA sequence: TGCAGTGTGGAAAGGACTAGCGGGAACTGGGATACGCAGTATTTT. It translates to CSVERTSGNWDTQYF.

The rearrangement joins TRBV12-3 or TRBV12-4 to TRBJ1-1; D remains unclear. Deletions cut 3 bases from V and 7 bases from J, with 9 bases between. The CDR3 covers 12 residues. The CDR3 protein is CASSFVNYEAFF. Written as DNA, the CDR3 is TGTGCCAGCAGTTTCGTGAATTATGAAGCTTTCTTT.

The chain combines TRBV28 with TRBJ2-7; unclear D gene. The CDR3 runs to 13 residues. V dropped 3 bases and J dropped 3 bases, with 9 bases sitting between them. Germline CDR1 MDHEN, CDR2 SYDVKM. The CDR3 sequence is CASSFGARYEQYF. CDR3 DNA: TGTGCCAGCAGTTTCGGTGCCCGCTACGAGCAGTACTTC.

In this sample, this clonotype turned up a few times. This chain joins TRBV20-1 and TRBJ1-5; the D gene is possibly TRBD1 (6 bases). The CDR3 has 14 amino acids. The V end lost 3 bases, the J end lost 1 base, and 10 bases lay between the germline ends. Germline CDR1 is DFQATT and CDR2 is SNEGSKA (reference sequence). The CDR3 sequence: CSARSGASNQPQHF. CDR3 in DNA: TGCAGTGCTAGGTCGGGGGCAAGCAATCAGCCCCAGCATTTT.

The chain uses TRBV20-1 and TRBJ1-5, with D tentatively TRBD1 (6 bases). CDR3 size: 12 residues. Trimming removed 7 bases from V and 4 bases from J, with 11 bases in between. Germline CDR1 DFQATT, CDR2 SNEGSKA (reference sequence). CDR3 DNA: TGCAGTGGGCGGAGGGGGAATCAGCCCCAGCATTTT. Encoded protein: CSGRRGNQPQHF.

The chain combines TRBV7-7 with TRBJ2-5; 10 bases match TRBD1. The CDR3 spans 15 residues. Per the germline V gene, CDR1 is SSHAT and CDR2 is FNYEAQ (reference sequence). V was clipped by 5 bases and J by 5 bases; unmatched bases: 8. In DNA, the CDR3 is TGTGCCAGCAGCCCGAGGACAGGGGGGTCGGAGACCCAGTACTTC. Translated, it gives CASSPRTGGSETQYF.

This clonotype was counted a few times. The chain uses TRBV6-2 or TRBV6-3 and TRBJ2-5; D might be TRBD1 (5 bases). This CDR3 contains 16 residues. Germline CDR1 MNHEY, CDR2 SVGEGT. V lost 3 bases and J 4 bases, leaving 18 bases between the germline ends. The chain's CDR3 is CASSYSSQAPGETQYF. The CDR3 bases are TGTGCCAGCAGTTATTCGTCACAGGCCCCAGGAGAGACCCAGTACTTC.

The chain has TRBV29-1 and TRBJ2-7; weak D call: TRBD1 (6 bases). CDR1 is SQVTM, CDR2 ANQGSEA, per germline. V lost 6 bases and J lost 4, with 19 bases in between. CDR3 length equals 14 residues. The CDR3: CSVASGTTNYEQYF. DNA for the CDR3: TGCAGCGTAGCCTCCGGGACAACGAATTACGAGCAGTACTTC.

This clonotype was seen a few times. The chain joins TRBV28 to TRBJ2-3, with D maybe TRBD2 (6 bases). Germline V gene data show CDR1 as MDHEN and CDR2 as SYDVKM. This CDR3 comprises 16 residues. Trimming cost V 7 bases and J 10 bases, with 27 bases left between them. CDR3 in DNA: TGTGCCAGCACCATTCCCAGTGCGGGACCCGCCAATTCGCAGTATTTT. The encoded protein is CASTIPSAGPANSQYF.

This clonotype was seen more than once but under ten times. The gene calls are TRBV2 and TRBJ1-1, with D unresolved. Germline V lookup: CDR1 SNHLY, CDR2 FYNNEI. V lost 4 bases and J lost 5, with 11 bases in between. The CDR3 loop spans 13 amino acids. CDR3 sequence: CASSAFEPTEAFF. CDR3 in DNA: TGTGCCAGCAGTGCCTTTGAACCAACTGAAGCTTTCTTT.

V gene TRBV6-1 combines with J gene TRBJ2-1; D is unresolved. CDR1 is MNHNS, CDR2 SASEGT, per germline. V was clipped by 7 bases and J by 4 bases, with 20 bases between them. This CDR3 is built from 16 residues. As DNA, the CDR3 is TGTGCCAGCAACATTACTCCGGGTCGTTCATACAATGAGCAGTTCTTC. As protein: CASNITPGRSYNEQFF.

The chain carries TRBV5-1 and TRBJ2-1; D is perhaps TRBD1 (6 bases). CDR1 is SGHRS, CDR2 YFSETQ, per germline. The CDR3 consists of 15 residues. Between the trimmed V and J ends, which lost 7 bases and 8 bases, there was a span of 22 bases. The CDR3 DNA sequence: TGCGCCAGCGCTTCGACAGGTAGTCGGAAGGATGAGCAGTTCTTC. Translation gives CASASTGSRKDEQFF.

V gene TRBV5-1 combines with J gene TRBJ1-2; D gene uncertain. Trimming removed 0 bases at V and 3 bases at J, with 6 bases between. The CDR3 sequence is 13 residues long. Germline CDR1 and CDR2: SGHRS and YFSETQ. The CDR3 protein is CASSLDNYYGYTF. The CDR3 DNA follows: TGCGCCAGCAGCTTGGACAACTACTATGGCTACACCTTC. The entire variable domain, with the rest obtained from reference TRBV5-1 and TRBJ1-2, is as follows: KAGVTQTPRYLIKTRGQQVTLSCSPISGHRSVSWYQQTPGQGLQFLFEYFSETQRNKGNFPGRFSGRQFSNSRSEMNVSTLELGDSALYLCASSLDNYYGYTFGSGTRLTVV.

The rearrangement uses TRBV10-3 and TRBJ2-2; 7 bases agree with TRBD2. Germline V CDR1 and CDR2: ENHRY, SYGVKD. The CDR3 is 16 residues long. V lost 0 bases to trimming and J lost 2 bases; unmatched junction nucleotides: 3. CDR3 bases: TGTGCCATCAGTGAGTCAGGGAGGGACAACACCGGGGAGCTGTTTTTT. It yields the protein CAISESGRDNTGELFF.

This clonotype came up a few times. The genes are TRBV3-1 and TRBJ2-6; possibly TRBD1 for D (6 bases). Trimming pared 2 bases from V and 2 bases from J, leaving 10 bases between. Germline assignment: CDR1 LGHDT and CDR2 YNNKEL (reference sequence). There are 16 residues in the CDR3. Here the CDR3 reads CASSQTRGAGANVLTF. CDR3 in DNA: TGTGCCAGCAGCCAAACCAGGGGAGCTGGGGCCAACGTCCTGACTTTC.

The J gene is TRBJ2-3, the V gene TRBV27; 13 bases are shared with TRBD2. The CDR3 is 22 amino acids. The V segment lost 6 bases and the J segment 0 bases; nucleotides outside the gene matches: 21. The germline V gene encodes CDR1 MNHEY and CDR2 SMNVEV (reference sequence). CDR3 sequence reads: CASRRRVAGLAGSRSSTDTQYF. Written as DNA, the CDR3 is TGTGCCAGCAGACGCCGGGTGGCGGGACTAGCGGGATCCCGTTCTAGCACAGATACGCAGTATTTT.